Listed here is a single T cell receptor (beta chain). This record comes from a study of T cell responses to AZD1222 COVID-19 vaccine. The CDR3 runs 17 residues. CDR1 and CDR2 from the germline V gene are WNHNN and SYGVQD (reference sequence). Trimming at V came to 2 bases and at J to 1 base, leaving 10 bases not matched to a gene. Data came from immunoSEQ multiplex PCR; TCRdb stores just in-frame clones and leaves some out. The sample has 85,000 to 120,000 clones, 90% seen once; the top ten hold around 7.6%. The J gene is TRBJ1-1, the V gene TRBV10-1; the match to TRBD1 covers 7 bases. This sample comprised peripheral blood, obtained 28 days after the second AZD1222 dose. This clonotype originated in an adult who received the AZD1222 COVID-19 vaccine. The CDR3 here is CASSESQTGSPNTEAFF. DNA for the CDR3: TGCGCCAGCAGTGAGAGTCAGACAGGGAGTCCGAACACTGAAGCTTTCTTT.